The 23 T cell receptor beta chains given below trace back to one sample, sequenced in a study of blood T cell repertoires in COVID-19. Using immunoSEQ multiplex PCR, the repertoire was profiled, and TCRdb retains in-frame clones only, with some absent. The repertoire has 350,000 or so clones, about 89% of them found once; the top ten carry roughly 10%. What was sequenced was peripheral blood. The receptors come from a woman aged 25 to 39 with COVID-19, enrolled during active disease.

The chain joins TRBV28 to TRBJ1-5; 8 nucleotides line up with TRBD1. Germline loops: CDR1 MDHEN, CDR2 SYDVKM. CDR3 length: 15 residues. J lost 3 bases, V lost 3 bases, and 4 bases had no gene match. The CDR3 loop is CASSLLQGVNQPQHF. DNA of the CDR3: TGTGCCAGCAGTTTGTTACAGGGGGTCAATCAGCCCCAGCATTTT.

This rearrangement joins TRBV28 to TRBJ2-7, with 11 bases aligning to TRBD2. Germline V CDR1 and CDR2: MDHEN, SYDVKM. V shed 5 bases, J shed 4 bases, and the junction held 4 bases outside the gene matches. The CDR3 extends over 14 amino acids. The CDR3 loop reads CASSGTSGYYEQYF. DNA of the CDR3: TGTGCCAGCAGTGGGACTAGCGGCTATTACGAGCAGTACTTC.

The V call is TRBV6-5, the J call TRBJ1-5; the D is unclear. From germline, CDR1 is MNHEY and CDR2 SVGAGI. The V end lost 4 bases, the J end lost 2 bases, and 6 bases lay between the germline ends. The CDR3 is 13 residues long. DNA of the CDR3: TGTGCCAGCAGTTTTTCTGGCAATCAGCCCCAGCATTTT. As protein: CASSFSGNQPQHF.

The V and J genes are TRBV28 and TRBJ2-1, with 8 bases matching TRBD2. The germline V gene encodes CDR1 MDHEN and CDR2 SYDVKM. The CDR3 sequence is 14 residues long. V dropped 8 bases and J dropped 2; count of bases not matched to a gene: 5. CDR3 DNA sequence: TGTGCCAGCTCCAGCGGGAGACCCTACAATGAGCAGTTCTTC. This translates into CASSSGRPYNEQFF.

In its sample, this clone was seen once. V and J are TRBV7-6 and TRBJ2-7; 8 bases align to TRBD1. Germline values: CDR1 SGHVS, CDR2 FNYEAQ. Unmatched junction bases numbered 5, after V lost 4 bases and J lost 0 bases. This CDR3 has 15 residues. The CDR3 is CASSSQGAHSYEQYF. The CDR3 nucleotides are TGTGCCAGCAGCTCGCAGGGGGCTCACTCCTACGAGCAGTACTTC. The full variable domain, its missing parts supplied by reference TRBV7-6 and TRBJ2-7, is GAGVSQSPRYKVTKRGQDVALRCDPISGHVSLYWYRQALGQGPEFLTYFNYEAQQDKSGLPNDRFSAERPEGSISTLTIQRTEQRDSAMYRCASSSQGAHSYEQYFGPGTRLTVT.

A single count supports this clone. The chain uses TRBV18 and TRBJ2-7, with TRBD1 matching over 7 bases. Germline V gene lookup returns CDR1 KGHSH and CDR2 LQKENI. This CDR3 spans 14 amino acids. With 3 bases clipped from V and 5 bases from J, the junction kept 7 bases outside the gene matches. The CDR3 sequence: CASSPLGQANEQYF. CDR3 bases: TGTGCCAGCTCACCCCTCGGACAGGCGAACGAGCAGTACTTC.

The chain links TRBV18 to TRBJ1-3; 7 nucleotides align to TRBD1. The germline CDR1 and CDR2 sequences are KGHSH and LQKENI. The CDR3 has 16 residues. V lost 3 bases, J lost 3 bases, and 8 bases stayed unmatched. The DNA for the CDR3 is TGTGCCAGCTCACCGCCCGGGGACAGAGGTGGAAACACCATATATTTT. Its protein is CASSPPGDRGGNTIYF.

The rearrangement links TRBV4-1 to TRBJ2-5; tentative D call: TRBD2 (5 bases). The V end was cut by 1 base, the J end by 4 bases, with 10 bases between. CDR3 length: 14 amino acids. Germline values: CDR1 MGHRA, CDR2 YSYEKL. The CDR3 nucleotides are TGCGCCAGCAGCCAAGCGGACGGAGGAGAGACCCAGTACTTC. Protein: CASSQADGGETQYF.

The chain is built from TRBV19 and TRBJ2-5; unclear D gene. This CDR3 contains 14 residues. Trimming removed 6 bases from V and 5 bases from J, with 16 bases in between. Looked up from germline, CDR1 is LNHDA and CDR2 is SQIVND (reference sequence). The CDR3 DNA reads as TGTGCCAGTAGACCGACACCGGATAGGGAGACCCAGTACTTC. This codes for CASRPTPDRETQYF. Full variable domain (missing parts from reference TRBV19 and TRBJ2-5): DGGITQSPKYLFRKEGQNVTLSCEQNLNHDAMYWYRQDPGQGLRLIYYSQIVNDFQKGDIAEGYSVSREKKESFPLTVTSAQKNPTAFYLCASRPTPDRETQYFGPGTRLLVL.

This clone was seen just once. This chain links TRBV5-1 with TRBJ2-1, with 9 bases identical to TRBD1. This CDR3 is 15 amino acids long. The V gene end was trimmed by 7 bases and the J gene end by 3 bases; junction bases not matched to a gene: 8. CDR1 and CDR2 (germline): SGHRS, YFSETQ. The CDR3: CASVQTGGSYNEQFF. CDR3 nucleotide sequence: TGCGCCAGCGTCCAGACAGGGGGAAGCTACAATGAGCAGTTCTTC.

V and J are TRBV25-1 and TRBJ2-3; 14 bases are a match to TRBD2. The CDR3 has 18 amino acids. Germline V gene data show CDR1 as MGHDK and CDR2 as SYGVNS. Trimming took 6 bases from V and 0 from J; bases not matched to a gene: 8. The chain's CDR3 is CASRGTSGSPDSTDTQYF. As DNA, the CDR3 is TGTGCCAGCAGGGGGACTAGCGGGAGTCCCGATAGCACAGATACGCAGTATTTT.

The rearrangement uses TRBV6-5 and TRBJ1-1; D is perhaps TRBD1 (6 bases). The CDR3 is 12 residues long. The V and J ends lost 8 bases and 5 bases respectively, with 12 bases between them. Germline CDR1 reads MNHEY; CDR2 reads SVGAGI. The CDR3 DNA is TGTGCCAGCTCCCTTAGGGGGACTGAAGCTTTCTTT. This sequence encodes CASSLRGTEAFF.

V and J are TRBV6-5 and TRBJ2-7; 7 bases match TRBD1. The junction had 1 base not matched to a gene; V was cut back by 2 bases and J by 0 bases. Germline lookup yields CDR1 MNHEY and CDR2 SVGAGI. This CDR3 has 14 residues. In nucleotides, the CDR3 is TGTGCCAGCAGTTACGACAGGGTCTCCTACGAGCAGTACTTC. Translated, it gives CASSYDRVSYEQYF.

This chain connects TRBV27 to TRBJ2-1; the match to TRBD2 covers 14 bases. The CDR3 runs to 15 residues. V trimming: 8 bases; J trimming: 8 bases; junction bases outside the gene matches: 8. CDR1 MNHEY and CDR2 SMNVEV come from the germline V gene (reference sequence). The CDR3, as DNA: TGTGCCAGCCTCGTCGGGACTAGCGGGAGTGATGAGCAGTTCTTC. Translated: CASLVGTSGSDEQFF.

This clone was seen only once. The chain links TRBV7-8 to TRBJ1-4; D is possibly TRBD1 (5 bases). Trimming cost V 6 bases and J 6 bases, with 11 bases left between them. The germline V gene has CDR1 SGHVS and CDR2 FQNEAQ. This CDR3 spans 13 amino acids. The chain's CDR3 is CASRVWGDEKLFF. Here the CDR3 DNA reads TGTGCCAGCAGGGTGTGGGGGGATGAAAAACTGTTTTTT.

The V gene is TRBV25-1, the J gene TRBJ1-1; TRBD1 is a possible D gene (6 bases). Germline lookup yields CDR1 MGHDK and CDR2 SYGVNS. The ends were cut back, 2 bases at V and 0 bases at J, with 13 bases in the middle. The CDR3 contains 16 residues. CDR3 DNA: TGTGCCAGCAGTGAAGGTCGGGGGGCCCTGAACACTGAAGCTTTCTTT. This sequence encodes CASSEGRGALNTEAFF. Full variable domain (outside the CDR3, taken from reference TRBV25-1 and TRBJ1-1): EADIYQTPRYLVIGTGKKITLECSQTMGHDKMYWYQQDPGMELHLIHYSYGVNSTEKGDLSSESTVSRIRTEHFPLTLESARPSHTSQYLCASSEGRGALNTEAFFGQGTRLTVV.

This chain uses TRBV10-1 with TRBJ2-3; 9 positions match TRBD1. This CDR3 spans 13 amino acids. Germline-derived CDR1 and CDR2 are WNHNN and SYGVQD (reference sequence). The V segment lost 8 bases and the J segment 2 bases; nucleotides outside the gene matches: 2. The CDR3 nucleotides are TGCGCCAGCCGGGACAGGGTCACAGATACGCAGTATTTT. Translated, it gives CASRDRVTDTQYF.

The table lists this clone with a few counts. The V gene is TRBV14, the J gene TRBJ1-3; 9 positions match TRBD1. Germline assignment: CDR1 SGHDN and CDR2 FVKESK. Trimming took 4 bases from V and 4 from J; bases not matched to a gene: 5. The CDR3 totals 15 residues. The CDR3 DNA reads as TGTGCCAGCAGCCCTTACAGGGGGCCGGGAAACACCATATATTTT. Its translation: CASSPYRGPGNTIYF.

The V gene is TRBV5-1, the J gene TRBJ2-7; D is possibly TRBD2 (5 bases). Germline V gene sequence: CDR1 SGHRS, CDR2 YFSETQ. Trimming removed 2 bases at V and 3 bases at J, with 18 bases between. The length of the CDR3 is 16 residues. This CDR3 is CASSFGLIRQYYEQYF. The CDR3 nucleotides read TGCGCCAGCAGCTTTGGACTTATCCGGCAATACTACGAGCAGTACTTC.

The chain couples TRBV21-1 to TRBJ2-7; TRBD1 is the table's D call, not checked against the DNA. TRBV21-1 is flagged as a pseudogene. CDR3 length: 15 residues. CDR3: CASSKGRDRDYEQYF. The CDR3 DNA reads as TGTGCCAGCAGCAAAGGTCGGGACAGGGACTACGAGCAGTACTTC.

In DNA form, the CDR3 reads TGCGCCAGCAGAGGGGCGGGAGAGGGGTGGGAGCAGTTCTTC. Translated: CASRGAGEGWEQFF. The chain has TRBV4-1 and TRBJ2-1; 7 bases line up with TRBD2. With V trimmed by 6 bases and J by 10 bases, 12 bases remained unmatched. Germline CDR1 and CDR2: MGHRA and YSYEKL. The CDR3 consists of 14 residues.

The V gene is TRBV2, the J gene TRBJ2-1, with 12 nucleotides matching TRBD2. Germline V gene lookup returns CDR1 SNHLY and CDR2 FYNNEI. J gave up 8 bases and V 6 bases, and 5 bases lay outside the gene matches. This CDR3 contains 14 residues. The CDR3 coding sequence is TGTGCCAGCAGGGGCCTAGCGGGAGGGGATGAGCAGTTCTTC. Protein product: CASRGLAGGDEQFF.

This clone was seen a handful of times. The J gene is TRBJ1-6, the V gene TRBV24-1; 9 bases line up with TRBD1. The junction had 13 bases not matched to a gene; V was cut back by 6 bases and J by 5 bases. This CDR3 has 18 amino acids. CDR1 is KGHDR and CDR2 is SFDVKD in the germline V gene. The CDR3 loop reads CATSPRYRDRVNNSPLHF. The CDR3 coding sequence is TGTGCCACCAGTCCTCGTTACCGGGACAGGGTCAATAATTCACCCCTCCACTTT.